The 31 T cell receptor beta chains reported below all come from one sample, sequenced in a study of T cell repertoires in cytomegalovirus infection. Each CDR3 protein gets one entry after TCRdb re-called the reads with MiXCR. Altogether around 200,000 distinct CDR3 sequences are present, about 17% being singletons, with the ten largest covering 20% to 25%. The specimen sequenced was CD8+ T cells from PBMCs. These receptors came from a human donor in good health (CMV status not recorded). Some clones in this sample may be carry-over from other donors' samples.

Concerning this clonotype itself: No conserved phenylalanine or tryptophan ends this CDR3, so it is likely a read error. V is TRBV11-2 and J is TRBJ2-1; TRBD2 is a possible D gene (5 bases). Trimming cost V 4 bases and J 3 bases, with 16 bases left between them. CDR1 and CDR2 (germline): SGHAT, FQNNGV. The CDR3 sequence is 16 residues long. CDR3 amino acids: CASSCLDSIRYNEQFL. The CDR3 nucleotides read TGTGCCAGCAGCTGTTTGGACTCGATCCGCTACAATGAGCAGTTCTTA.

The table lists this clonotype with many counts. J is TRBJ2-3 and V is TRBV7-9, with D unclear. The CDR3 is 15 amino acids. Germline CDR1 reads SEHNR; CDR2 reads FQNEAQ (reference sequence). V dropped 4 bases and J dropped 2 bases, with 13 bases sitting between them. CDR3 in DNA: TGTGCCAGCAGCTCTCCCCTAGAGAACACAGATACGCAGTATTTT. It yields the protein CASSSPLENTDTQYF. Variable domain in full (rest from reference TRBV7-9 and TRBJ2-3): DTGVSQNPRHKITKRGQNVTFRCDPISEHNRLYWYRQTLGQGPEFLTYFQNEAQLEKSRLLSDRFSAERPKGSFSTLEIQRTEQGDSAMYLCASSSPLENTDTQYFGPGTRLTVL.

This clonotype has a handful of counts. This chain links TRBV12-3 or TRBV12-4 with TRBJ1-4; D is ambiguous. V lost 3 bases, J lost 2 bases, and 10 bases lay in between. This CDR3 contains 15 residues. The CDR3 spells CASSLLAVTNEKLFF. In DNA form, the CDR3 reads TGTGCCAGCAGTTTGTTAGCGGTCACTAATGAAAAACTGTTTTTT.

There are a few counts of this clonotype. The V call is TRBV6-2 or TRBV6-3, the J call TRBJ2-4; D may be TRBD2 (6 bases). Germline lookup yields CDR1 MNHEY and CDR2 SVGEGT. The CDR3 runs 10 residues. V was clipped by 4 bases and J by 15 bases, with 10 bases between them. For the CDR3, the DNA is TGTGCCAGCAGTTCCGGGAGACTGTACTTC. It translates to CASSSGRLYF.

The chain is built from TRBV4-1 and TRBJ2-5; 9 positions agree with TRBD2. The CDR3 sequence is 17 residues long. The V gene's germline CDR1 is MGHRA and CDR2 YSYEKL. V shed 0 bases and J 1 base; nucleotides not matched to a gene: 6. The DNA of the CDR3 is TGCGCCAGCAGCCAAGATGAGATAGCGGGGGCCCAAGAGACCCAGTACTTC. Amino acid sequence: CASSQDEIAGAQETQYF.

The gene calls are TRBV27 and TRBJ1-1; 10 positions agree with TRBD1. The junction had 3 bases not matched to a gene; V was cut back by 6 bases and J by 2 bases. Germline CDR1 and CDR2: MNHEY and SMNVEV (reference sequence). This CDR3 comprises 14 residues. The CDR3 loop reads CASRLTGGNTEAFF. The CDR3 region has the DNA TGTGCCAGCAGGCTGACAGGGGGCAACACTGAAGCTTTCTTT.

The rearrangement uses TRBV28 and TRBJ2-3; D remains ambiguous. The CDR3 spans 12 residues. Germline V gene lookup returns CDR1 MDHEN and CDR2 SYDVKM. Trimming took off 3 bases at V and 5 bases at J, with 6 bases between the two ends. CDR3 in amino acids: CASSFKVDTQYF. The DNA of the CDR3 is TGTGCCAGCAGTTTCAAGGTAGATACGCAGTATTTT.

This clonotype was observed a handful of times. CDR3 nucleotide sequence: TGTGCCAGCAGCTTCTCCTGGACAGCCTACGAGCAGTACTTC. Residues: CASSFSWTAYEQYF. The chain has TRBV7-3 and TRBJ2-7; D is perhaps TRBD1 (6 bases). This CDR3 spans 14 amino acids. V dropped 3 bases and J dropped 2 bases, with 11 bases sitting between them. Germline CDR1 reads SGHTA; CDR2 reads FQGTGA.

This clonotype has only a few counts. The V call is TRBV2, the J call TRBJ2-2; D call uncertain. The V and J ends lost 9 bases and 0 bases respectively, with 8 bases between them. Germline V lookup: CDR1 SNHLY, CDR2 FYNNEI. The CDR3 loop spans 13 amino acids. The CDR3 DNA reads TGTGCCAGTACATCGACGAACACCGGGGAGCTGTTTTTT. Encoded protein: CASTSTNTGELFF.

The table lists this clonotype with many counts. V and J are TRBV12-3 or TRBV12-4 and TRBJ2-2; D possibly uses TRBD1 or TRBD2 (5 bases each). Trimming cost V 6 bases and J 1 base, with 18 bases left between them. The CDR3 length is 17 residues. The CDR3 DNA is TGTGCCAGCAGAGTTCGACGGGGCACCCAGAACACCGGGGAGCTGTTTTTT. The encoded protein is CASRVRRGTQNTGELFF.

The chain has TRBV12-3 or TRBV12-4 and TRBJ2-5; a possible D gene is TRBD1 (6 bases). The CDR3 is made up of 14 amino acids. The V end was cut by 3 bases, the J end by 3 bases, with 11 bases between. The CDR3 DNA follows: TGTGCCAGCAGTTTTCTGTCAGGGGAAGAGACCCAGTACTTC. Residues: CASSFLSGEETQYF.

V usage is TRBV10-2 and J usage is TRBJ1-4; D is uncertain. The V gene lost 3 bases and the J gene lost 2 bases, with 13 bases spanning the gap. Germline V gene sequence: CDR1 WSHSY, CDR2 SAAADI. There are 16 residues in the CDR3. CDR3 DNA: TGCGCCAGCAGTGACCTCTACATGGGGACTAATGAAAAACTGTTTTTT. Protein: CASSDLYMGTNEKLFF.

This clonotype was seen a handful of times. V and J are TRBV12-3 or TRBV12-4 and TRBJ1-1; D unresolved. The CDR3 is made up of 12 amino acids. Trimming removed 5 bases from V and 7 bases from J, with 11 bases in between. DNA for the CDR3: TGTGCCAGCAGTCTAGTCTTTGGTGAAGCTTTCTTT. It is translated as CASSLVFGEAFF.

In its sample, this clonotype was seen a few times. The chain links TRBV20-1 to TRBJ1-5, with D unclear. Germline V gives CDR1 DFQATT, CDR2 SNEGSKA (reference sequence). The CDR3 runs to 15 residues. Trimming took off 5 bases at V and 0 bases at J, with 14 bases between the two ends. The DNA of the CDR3 is TGCAGTGCTCCTTCCCGGGAGAATAGCAATCAGCCCCAGCATTTT. Its protein product is CSAPSRENSNQPQHF.

The chain joins TRBV6-6 to TRBJ1-1; 10 bases align to TRBD1. J was trimmed by 5 bases and V by 3 bases; bases with no gene match: 6. Germline assignment: CDR1 MNHNY and CDR2 SVGAGI (reference sequence). The CDR3 is made up of 15 amino acids. The CDR3 sequence: CASSYRQGAWTEAFF. The DNA of the CDR3 is TGTGCCAGCAGTTATCGACAGGGGGCCTGGACTGAAGCTTTCTTT.

A few counts support this clonotype. The chain joins TRBV19 to TRBJ2-3, with 11 bases matching TRBD2. Per the germline V gene, CDR1 is LNHDA and CDR2 is SQIVND (reference sequence). CDR3 length: 17 amino acids. V lost 1 base and J lost 3; bases outside the gene matches: 6. The DNA of the CDR3 is TGTGCCAGTAGTATAGGGGGGACTAGCGGTGTGACAGATACGCAGTATTTT. Encoded protein: CASSIGGTSGVTDTQYF.

The J gene is TRBJ2-7, the V gene TRBV6-6, with 11 bases that match TRBD1. The germline V gene has CDR1 MNHNY and CDR2 SVGAGI (reference sequence). The CDR3 contains 14 residues. The J segment lost 5 bases and the V segment lost 5 bases, leaving 5 bases of the junction unmatched. In nucleotides, the CDR3 is TGTGCCAGCAGTCAGGACAGGGGGCTGAACGAGCAGTACTTC. Translating it yields CASSQDRGLNEQYF.

This clonotype showed up just a few times. CDR3 sequence: CATSDLAGNTGELFF. The CDR3 DNA reads as TGTGCCACCAGTGATTTAGCTGGAAACACCGGGGAGCTGTTTTTT. The rearrangement links TRBV24-1 to TRBJ2-2, with unresolved D. This CDR3 has 15 amino acids. Germline V lookup: CDR1 KGHDR, CDR2 SFDVKD. Trimming stripped 1 base from V and 2 bases from J, with 7 bases between.

J is TRBJ1-2 and V is TRBV5-6; the D gene is possibly TRBD1 (5 bases). CDR3 length: 14 amino acids. Germline loops: CDR1 SGHDT, CDR2 YYEEEE. V gave up 5 bases and J gave up 8 bases, with 19 bases separating them. This CDR3 is CASRFAVAPGGYTF. For the CDR3, the DNA is TGTGCCAGCAGGTTTGCCGTGGCCCCAGGGGGCTACACCTTC. Full variable domain (remainder filled in from reference TRBV5-6 and TRBJ1-2): DAGVTQSPTHLIKTRGQQVTLRCSPKSGHDTVSWYQQALGQGPQFIFQYYEEEERQRGNFPDRFSGHQFPNYSSELNVNALLLGDSALYLCASRFAVAPGGYTFGSGTRLTVV.

There are many counts of this clonotype. The rearrangement joins TRBV10-3 to TRBJ2-6; D is uncertain. V was pared by 2 bases and J by 3 bases, with 8 bases between. The CDR3 extends over 15 amino acids. The germline V gene encodes CDR1 ENHRY and CDR2 SYGVKD. The CDR3 loop reads CAISEPSDGANVLTF. The CDR3 DNA reads TGTGCCATCAGTGAGCCCTCCGATGGGGCCAACGTCCTGACTTTC.

This clonotype was counted a few times. The rearrangement links TRBV6-2 or TRBV6-3 to TRBJ2-1; 12 nucleotides match TRBD2. Germline trimming cut 7 bases from V and 9 bases from J; bases unmatched to any gene: 7. The germline V gene has CDR1 MNHEY and CDR2 SVGEGT. The CDR3 is made up of 14 amino acids. CDR3 sequence reads: CASKPSGGAVEQFF. Written as DNA, the CDR3 is TGTGCCAGCAAGCCTAGCGGGGGGGCCGTTGAGCAGTTCTTC.

This chain connects TRBV7-3 to TRBJ1-2; 7 nucleotides line up with TRBD1. After removal of 4 bases from V and 6 bases from J, the junction contained 2 bases not matched to a gene. CDR1 and CDR2 from the germline V gene are SGHTA and FQGTGA. The CDR3 sequence is 12 residues long. The CDR3 sequence: CASSSTGDGYTF. As DNA, the CDR3 is TGTGCCAGCAGCTCAACAGGGGATGGCTACACCTTC.

The genes are TRBV6-1 and TRBJ2-5; 11 bases are shared with TRBD2. The CDR3 is made up of 16 amino acids. The V gene's germline CDR1 is MNHNS and CDR2 SASEGT. The V segment lost 6 bases and the J segment 1 base; nucleotides outside the gene matches: 7. CDR3 residues: CASSPGTSGSQETQYF. The DNA for the CDR3 is TGTGCCAGCAGCCCCGGGACTAGCGGATCCCAAGAGACCCAGTACTTC.

The genes are TRBV7-6 and TRBJ2-1; weak D call: TRBD1 (5 bases). Trimming stripped 0 bases from V and 5 bases from J, with 11 bases between. Germline assignment: CDR1 SGHVS and CDR2 FNYEAQ. There are 15 residues in the CDR3. CDR3 in DNA: TGTGCCAGCAGCTTAGCGTTACAGGCCGACAATGAGCAGTTCTTC. It specifies CASSLALQADNEQFF.

This clonotype turned up a few times. CDR3 protein: CASSLRREETQYF. The DNA of the CDR3 is TGTGCCAGCAGCTTACGCCGGGAAGAGACCCAGTACTTC. The V and J genes are TRBV11-3 and TRBJ2-5; D is uncertain. Germline values: CDR1 SGHNT, CDR2 YENEEA. V was trimmed by 2 bases and J by 3 bases, leaving 7 bases between them. The CDR3 loop spans 13 amino acids.

The V call is TRBV7-6, the J call TRBJ2-7, with TRBD1 identical over 8 bases. Germline CDR1 SGHVS, CDR2 FNYEAQ. The CDR3 totals 16 residues. Trimming cost V 5 bases and J 0 bases; bases outside gene matches: 9. CDR3 loop: CASSLGQGQASYEQYF. The CDR3 DNA is TGTGCCAGCAGCCTCGGACAGGGCCAAGCCTCCTACGAGCAGTACTTC. The whole variable domain, filled in from reference TRBV7-6 and TRBJ2-7, reads GAGVSQSPRYKVTKRGQDVALRCDPISGHVSLYWYRQALGQGPEFLTYFNYEAQQDKSGLPNDRFSAERPEGSISTLTIQRTEQRDSAMYRCASSLGQGQASYEQYFGPGTRLTVT.

This clonotype was seen a few times. The chain carries TRBV4-3 and TRBJ1-5; D is unclear. Trimming removed 0 bases from V and 3 bases from J, with 12 bases in between. The CDR3 contains 16 residues. The germline V gene encodes CDR1 LGHNA and CDR2 YSLEER. The CDR3 region is CASSQDTGSPNQPQHF. DNA of the CDR3: TGCGCCAGCAGCCAAGACACGGGCAGTCCCAATCAGCCCCAGCATTTT.

This clonotype was picked up a small number of times. For the CDR3, the DNA is TGTGCCAGCAGCTTAGGGTCGGCAGCGGACGGGGAGACCCAGTACTTC. Its protein is CASSLGSAADGETQYF. V and J are TRBV7-7 and TRBJ2-5, with D tentatively TRBD2 (5 bases). Trimming left V 1 base short and J 5 bases short, with 17 bases between. Germline CDR1 and CDR2: SSHAT and FNYEAQ (reference sequence). CDR3 length: 16 residues.

This clonotype was observed a few times. The chain is built from TRBV7-2 and TRBJ2-7; D unresolved. There are 13 residues in the CDR3. The V gene lost 3 bases and the J gene lost 1 base, with 7 bases spanning the gap. Germline loops: CDR1 SGHTA, CDR2 FQGNSA. CDR3 DNA sequence: TGTGCCAGCAGCTTTCCCGAGTCCTACGAGCAGTACTTC. Translation: CASSFPESYEQYF.

This CDR3 reads CATGRGGREAFF. DNA of the CDR3: TGTGCCACCGGACGGGGTGGAAGGGAAGCTTTCTTT. The genes are TRBV27 and TRBJ1-1, with unresolved D. Germline CDR1 and CDR2: MNHEY and SMNVEV (reference sequence). This CDR3 has 12 residues. V dropped 10 bases and J dropped 8 bases, with 17 bases sitting between them.

DNA of the CDR3: TGTGCCAGCACTCCCGAACATAGCACTGAAGCTTTCTTT. Translating gives CASTPEHSTEAFF. The chain couples TRBV12-3 or TRBV12-4 to TRBJ1-1; D unclear. Trimming pared 7 bases from V and 4 bases from J, leaving 13 bases between. The CDR3 is made up of 13 amino acids.